This record covers a single T cell receptor (beta chain). Only a few counts were recorded for this clone. Its specific antigen is unknown. No clone much larger than this one lies a single base away; base qualities are absent. The data derive from a study of PD-1 blockade in classical Hodgkin lymphoma (dated by TCRdb to the early 2020s). Study-level background: Nivolumab dosing was 3 mg/kg intravenously every 2 weeks, continuing until either disease progression or unacceptable toxicity. The study used TCR beta sequencing and CyTOF to define a peripheral blood immune signature of response to PD-1 blockade in classical Hodgkin lymphoma. The paper's findings and limits, for the study overall: By C4D1, a significant rise was seen in CD4+ TCR diversity but not in CD8+ TCR diversity (p=0.0027 vs p=0.16), and the rise was most apparent among complete responders (p=0.02). The study was limited to a single clinical trial cohort, and causes of repertoire differences, possibly disease activity or prior therapy, remained undefined. Lower diversity was seen in patients whose nivolumab began less than 1 year after ASCT, and these patients were left out of later analyses so that immune reconstitution would not confound the results. Newly diagnosed patients were reported to have lower baseline TCR diversity than healthy donors, and relapsed/refractory patients were reported to have lower baseline TCR diversity still. Among trial patients, those achieving complete response had baseline diversity similar to that of newly diagnosed patients, while diversity was significantly lower in partial responders and progressors.

In light of the paper, this sample's time point label describes: cycle 1 day 1 (C1D1), immediately before nivolumab initiation. All trial patients had relapsed after autologous stem cell transplantation, with cohorts A, B and C differing in prior brentuximab vedotin exposure. A Miltenyi CD8+ T cell isolation kit was used for magnetic negative selection to purify CD8+ T cells from thawed PBMCs. The trial cohort was composed of over 50 patients with relapsed/refractory classical Hodgkin lymphoma, for whom complete response, partial response or progressive disease was recorded as best overall response. Single-agent nivolumab was administered to trial patients in the multi-cohort phase II CheckMate 205 trial. An independent review committee assessed best overall response by applying the 2007 International Working Group response criteria. PBMCs from the trial were collected at three points: immediately before nivolumab initiation (C1D1), and during therapy at cycle 2 day 1 and cycle 4 day 1. Peripheral blood was collected in 8 mL Vacutainer Cell Preparation Tubes, from which PBMCs were isolated by centrifugation and then cryopreserved. Purified CD4+ and CD8+ fractions were prepared only for cases in which an additional PBMC sample was available. Magnetically labelled cells were removed on LS columns in a quadroMACS separator, and the flow-through was collected as the purified fraction.

Genomic DNA was isolated using the Qiagen DNeasy kit from unsorted PBMCs as well as from negatively selected CD4+ and CD8+ fractions. TCR beta CDR3 regions were amplified by immunoSEQ multiplex PCR using primers annealing to V and J segments. Amplification bias was minimized using a synthetic immune receptor repertoire, and residual bias was removed computationally after sequencing. The published analysis was carried out like this. Repertoire diversity was quantified as the Shannon entropy index using custom Python scripts. Unsorted, CD4+ and CD8+ repertoires were examined separately, except in combined analyses, for which CD4+ and CD8+ sequences were merged in silico. Clonal expansion was defined as at least a 2-fold frequency increase after treatment relative to C1D1, with a pseudocount of 0.5 for undetected baseline clones. Clones with 0 or 1 copy at C1D1 were defined as singleton clones, while clones with 2 or more copies were defined as non-singleton clones. Clones expanded in unsorted samples were assigned a CD4+, CD8+ or unknown annotation through matching of protein sequences in sorted samples from the same patient. Wilcoxon tests were applied to paired samples to test diversity changes from C1D1 to C4D1. Drawn from immuneACCESS, this table holds only the in-frame rearrangements with V and J called that TCRdb kept. Clones are partly lost; checked studies trace under half to an unresolved V gene and leave the rest unexplained. The D gene and trimming were derived from the DNA, and the V and J assignments and clone size from that table. The sample data list under 6,000 clones, and 70% to 85% of these were observed just once. About a tenth of the sample rests with the top ten.

For this chain, trimming is 6 bases at the V end and 6 bases at the J end, and the number of junction bases without a gene match is 22. Inclusive of the bounding cysteine and phenylalanine, the CDR3 is 19 residues long. The only DNA kept is the CDR3, 57 bases in frame from the first base. From the germline V gene (reference sequence), CDR1 is SEHNR and CDR2 is FQNEAQ. The clonotype comes from a human donor with classical Hodgkin lymphoma. This sequence uses TRBV7-9 and TRBJ1-2; 10 bases in the junction line up with TRBD1. The source was CD8+ T cells from blood, collected at baseline. This receptor has the CDR3 CASRTWGTGAEPRIHGYTF. Here is the DNA: TGTGCCAGCAGAACCTGGGGGACAGGGGCGGAGCCGCGAATCCATGGCTACACCTTC. The full variable domain, completed from the reference TRBV7-9 and TRBJ1-2 proteins outside the CDR3, reads DTGVSQNPRHKITKRGQNVTFRCDPISEHNRLYWYRQTLGQGPEFLTYFQNEAQLEKSRLLSDRFSAERPKGSFSTLEIQRTEQGDSAMYLCASRTWGTGAEPRIHGYTFGSGTRLTVV.